The text below deals with one T cell receptor (beta chain). What it binds is unknown. This CDR3 contains 15 residues. The germline V gene encodes CDR1 SGHDT and CDR2 YYEEEE. The V gene end was trimmed by 1 base and the J gene end by 3 bases; junction bases not matched to a gene: 4. A multiplex PCR was run with 60 Vbeta primers and 13 Jbeta primers. Sequencing was performed with immunoSEQ multiplex PCR; in TCRdb, only in-frame clones are kept and a portion is missing. The data show under 200,000 clones, with around 80% seen just once and approximately 2% held by the top ten. This sample was taken from a study of cytomegalovirus exposure and HLA in healthy donors. Points from the study as a whole: One variant, a missense change in DCLRE1C, was linked in a later analysis to TCR beta V- and J-gene trimming. An assumption of roughly uniform sequencing depth across donors underlay the presence/absence analyses.

The sequenced sample consisted of PBMCs. The receptor comes from a man between 40 and 49 years old in good health and CMV-seronegative. The rearrangement joins TRBV5-6 to TRBJ2-7; 10 bases match TRBD2. The CDR3, as DNA: TGTGCCAGCAGCTTGTCACTAGCGGGGTACTACGAGCAGTACTTC. Translated, it gives CASSLSLAGYYEQYF.